Below are 27 T cell receptor beta chains sequenced from a single sample in a study of cytomegalovirus exposure and HLA in healthy donors. Both 60 Vbeta primers and 13 Jbeta primers went into the PCR. Repertoires were generated with immunoSEQ multiplex PCR, while TCRdb's copy carries only in-frame clones and drops some. The sample spans over 150,000 clones; the ten largest clones claim approximately 0.74%. The sample taken for sequencing was PBMCs. The receptors stem from a boy between 10 and 17 years old in good health and CMV-seronegative.

V usage is TRBV6-5 and J usage is TRBJ1-5; no firm D call. CDR3 size: 15 residues. Germline CDR1 reads MNHEY; CDR2 reads SVGAGI. Deletions cut 0 bases from V and 6 bases from J, with 12 bases between. Here the CDR3 reads CASSYSREGGQPQHF. The CDR3 DNA sequence: TGTGCCAGCAGTTACTCTCGGGAAGGAGGTCAGCCCCAGCATTTT.

Concerning this clone: Other DNA variants within this sample encode the same CDR3. In DNA, the CDR3 is TGTGCCAGTAGTATCAGCTCTGGGGCCAACGTCCTGACTTTC. It translates to CASSISSGANVLTF. The chain combines TRBV19 with TRBJ2-6; no reliable D call. CDR1 is LNHDA, CDR2 SQIVND, per germline (reference sequence). Trimming removed 3 bases from V and 0 bases from J, with 3 bases in between. The CDR3 has 14 residues. The full variable domain, rest sourced from reference TRBV19 and TRBJ2-6, is DGGITQSPKYLFRKEGQNVTLSCEQNLNHDAMYWYRQDPGQGLRLIYYSQIVNDFQKGDIAEGYSVSREKKESFPLTVTSAQKNPTAFYLCASSISSGANVLTFGAGSRLTVL.

The V gene is TRBV2, the J gene TRBJ1-1; 8 bases are shared with TRBD1. CDR3 length equals 14 residues. The V and J ends lost 10 bases and 5 bases, in that order; junction bases with no gene match: 12. CDR1 and CDR2 from the germline V gene are SNHLY and FYNNEI. In nucleotides, the CDR3 is TGTGCCATTGAAAGAGGACAGGGTTTAACTGAAGCTTTCTTT. This sequence encodes CAIERGQGLTEAFF.

CDR3 coding DNA: TGTGCCAGCAGCACACTAGCGGGGAAAAAGACCCAGTACTTC. Amino acids: CASSTLAGKKTQYF. The gene calls are TRBV2 and TRBJ2-5; the match to TRBD2 covers 10 bases. Germline V CDR1 and CDR2: SNHLY, FYNNEI. J lost 6 bases, V lost 6 bases, and 7 bases had no gene match. The CDR3 consists of 14 residues.

The V gene is TRBV7-6, the J gene TRBJ2-1; D is unresolved. Germline V gene sequence: CDR1 SGHVS, CDR2 FNYEAQ. The CDR3 loop spans 15 amino acids. V was pared by 5 bases and J by 5 bases, with 16 bases between. The CDR3 DNA reads as TGTGCCAGCAGCCCAGAGCCCGCCGAGGACAATGAGCAGTTCTTC. Its translation: CASSPEPAEDNEQFF.

This rearrangement joins TRBV5-1 to TRBJ2-5, with TRBD2 identical over 11 bases. The CDR3 covers 17 residues. The germline V gene encodes CDR1 SGHRS and CDR2 YFSETQ. The junction had 12 bases not matched to a gene; V was cut back by 6 bases and J by 2 bases. The chain's CDR3 is CASTLGRPSGGQETQYF. The CDR3 DNA is TGCGCCAGCACCCTAGGACGACCTAGCGGGGGGCAAGAGACCCAGTACTTC.

The genes are TRBV11-1 and TRBJ1-6; 7 positions match TRBD1. Germline-derived CDR1 and CDR2 are SGHAT and FQDESV (reference sequence). This CDR3 region has 14 residues. The J segment lost 10 bases and the V segment lost 3 bases, leaving 6 bases of the junction unmatched. This chain's CDR3 is CASSFRQGPSPLHF. CDR3 nucleotides: TGTGCCAGCAGCTTCCGACAGGGTCCCTCACCCCTCCACTTT.

The V call is TRBV27, the J call TRBJ2-1; TRBD2 aligns across 9 bases. The CDR3 is 14 residues long. Germline V gives CDR1 MNHEY, CDR2 SMNVEV (reference sequence). The V and J ends lost 5 bases and 7 bases, in that order; junction bases with no gene match: 6. CDR3 region: CASSPRGGKNEQFF. The CDR3 coding sequence is TGTGCCAGCAGTCCGCGGGGGGGCAAGAATGAGCAGTTCTTC.

The chain employs TRBV29-1 and TRBJ2-2, with TRBD2 matching over 16 bases. The CDR3 has 14 amino acids. Germline values: CDR1 SQVTM, CDR2 ANQGSEA. V lost 6 bases, J lost 8 bases, and 3 bases stayed unmatched. This CDR3 is CSVGTSGGAGELFF. CDR3 DNA sequence: TGCAGCGTGGGGACTAGCGGGGGGGCTGGGGAGCTGTTTTTT.

J is TRBJ1-4 and V is TRBV30; D call uncertain. From germline, CDR1 is GTSNPN and CDR2 SVGIG (reference sequence). The CDR3 extends over 13 amino acids. Trimming took 3 bases from V and 7 from J, leaving 12 bases between them. The CDR3, as DNA: TGTGCCTGGAGAGAGGGAGTTACTGAAAAACTGTTTTTT. It is translated as CAWREGVTEKLFF.

The chain links TRBV19 to TRBJ1-1; D ambiguous. This CDR3 has 13 amino acids. In germline, CDR1 is LNHDA, CDR2 SQIVND (reference sequence). With 3 bases removed from V and 1 base from J, the gap between germline ends came to 6 bases. CDR3 protein: CASSIFGNTEAFF. The CDR3 DNA reads TGTGCCAGTAGTATCTTCGGGAACACTGAAGCTTTCTTT.

J is TRBJ1-5 and V is TRBV30; 10 bases align to TRBD1. Trimming at V came to 4 bases and at J to 0 bases, leaving 9 bases not matched to a gene. The CDR3 totals 17 residues. The germline CDR1 and CDR2 sequences are GTSNPN and SVGIG (reference sequence). The CDR3 sequence: CAWTGDRGDLSNQPQHF. CDR3 sequence (DNA): TGTGCCTGGACCGGGGACAGGGGTGACCTTAGCAATCAGCCCCAGCATTTT.

The chain is built from TRBV7-6 and TRBJ1-4; 7 bases agree with TRBD1. The trim removed 5 bases at V and 8 bases at J, leaving 11 bases unmatched. CDR1 SGHVS and CDR2 FNYEAQ come from the germline V gene. The CDR3 length is 15 residues. The CDR3 DNA follows: TGTGCCAGCAGCCCTTCCGACAGGGTTGACGAAAAACTGTTTTTT. It yields the protein CASSPSDRVDEKLFF.

The V gene is TRBV7-8, the J gene TRBJ2-7, with D perhaps matching TRBD2 (6 bases). CDR1 is SGHVS and CDR2 is FQNEAQ in the germline V gene. The CDR3 sequence is 15 residues long. The V gene lost 5 bases and the J gene lost 5 bases, with 19 bases spanning the gap. CDR3 nucleotide sequence: TGTGCCAGCAGCCCAACCTCCGGGACTGCGCACGAGCAGTACTTC. Translation gives CASSPTSGTAHEQYF.

This rearrangement joins TRBV14 to TRBJ1-4; 7 bases fit TRBD1. Per the germline V gene, CDR1 is SGHDN and CDR2 is FVKESK. The length of the CDR3 is 14 residues. V dropped 5 bases and J dropped 5; count of bases not matched to a gene: 5. DNA for the CDR3: TGTGCCAGCAGCGTCCTGACAGGGAATGAAAAACTGTTTTTT. Translating it yields CASSVLTGNEKLFF.

The CDR3 nucleotides read TGCGCCAGCAGCAGGGGCCAGGGGAGTACTGGGGCCAACGTCCTGACTTTC. It codes for CASSRGQGSTGANVLTF. The chain combines TRBV5-1 with TRBJ2-6; weak D call: TRBD1 (6 bases). Trimming stripped 4 bases from V and 2 bases from J, with 16 bases between. CDR3 size: 17 residues. Germline assignment: CDR1 SGHRS and CDR2 YFSETQ.

The rearrangement links TRBV19 to TRBJ2-1; tentative D call: TRBD2 (5 bases). The CDR3 has 14 amino acids. Between the trimmed V and J ends, which lost 5 bases and 9 bases, there was a span of 17 bases. The V gene's germline CDR1 is LNHDA and CDR2 SQIVND (reference sequence). The CDR3 DNA reads as TGTGCCAGTAGTCCCGTCAGCGCCCGGGGTGAGCAGTTCTTC. It yields the protein CASSPVSARGEQFF.

CDR3 DNA: TGTGCCAGCAGCTTGTCCGGGGGGGCCTTAAATACGCAGTATTTT. It yields the protein CASSLSGGALNTQYF. This chain connects TRBV5-4 to TRBJ2-3; 8 bases match TRBD2. Trimming removed 1 base from V and 7 bases from J; junction bases left unmatched: 8. This CDR3 is built from 15 residues. Germline V gene sequence: CDR1 SGHNT, CDR2 YYREEE (reference sequence).

The chain joins TRBV5-1 to TRBJ2-1, with 12 bases matching TRBD2. The germline gives CDR1 SGHRS, CDR2 YFSETQ. The CDR3 length is 17 residues. The V and J ends lost 5 bases and 4 bases, in that order; junction bases with no gene match: 10. The CDR3 DNA sequence: TGCGCCAGCAGTCCGAAGACTAGCGGGGGACCTTACAATGAGCAGTTCTTC. Its translation is CASSPKTSGGPYNEQFF.

In nucleotides, the CDR3 is TGTGCCAGCAGTTACGCGCAGGGGGCGCCGTACGAGCAGTACTTC. Its translation is CASSYAQGAPYEQYF. The V and J genes are TRBV6-6 and TRBJ2-7; TRBD1 matches at 8 bases. Germline CDR1 MNHNY, CDR2 SVGAGI (reference sequence). The CDR3 spans 15 residues. Trimming cost V 2 bases and J 4 bases; bases outside gene matches: 7.

The chain has TRBV11-2 and TRBJ2-5; weak D call: TRBD2 (7 bases). V shed 6 bases and J shed 7 bases, with 18 bases lying between them. CDR1 SGHAT and CDR2 FQNNGV come from the germline V gene. CDR3 size: 14 residues. The CDR3 DNA reads as TGTGCCAGCAGACCGGGGGCTAGCGGTAGGACCCAGTACTTC. Protein sequence: CASRPGASGRTQYF.

This sequence joins TRBV4-1 and TRBJ1-6; D is undetermined. CDR3 length equals 16 residues. Germline CDR1 reads MGHRA; CDR2 reads YSYEKL. V was trimmed by 0 bases and J by 4 bases, leaving 10 bases between them. CDR3: CASSQDSRRYNSPLHF. The CDR3 DNA follows: TGCGCCAGCAGCCAAGATAGTAGGAGGTATAATTCACCCCTCCACTTT.

This chain joins TRBV5-4 and TRBJ1-1, with TRBD1 matching 7 bases. Germline V CDR1 and CDR2: SGHNT, YYREEE (reference sequence). The V segment lost 5 bases and the J segment 5 bases; nucleotides outside the gene matches: 9. The CDR3 has 14 residues. The chain's CDR3 is CASRVKGAGTEAFF. In DNA form, the CDR3 reads TGTGCCAGCAGGGTAAAGGGGGCAGGGACTGAAGCTTTCTTT. The full variable domain, rest sourced from reference TRBV5-4 and TRBJ1-1, is ETGVTQSPTHLIKTRGQQVTLRCSSQSGHNTVSWYQQALGQGPQFIFQYYREEENGRGNFPPRFSGLQFPNYSSELNVNALELDDSALYLCASRVKGAGTEAFFGQGTRLTVV.

The chain is built from TRBV28 and TRBJ2-7; tentatively, D is TRBD2 (5 bases). The CDR3 has 13 amino acids. Trimming took 6 bases from V and 4 from J, leaving 13 bases between them. Germline assignment: CDR1 MDHEN and CDR2 SYDVKM. The DNA of the CDR3 is TGTGCCAGCAGGGCTGGTAGGGAGTACGAGCAGTACTTC. This encodes CASRAGREYEQYF.

The CDR3 DNA reads as TGTGCCAGCAGCCCCAGGAGACTAGCGGGGGGGCTCGGGGAGCTGTTTTTT. It codes for CASSPRRLAGGLGELFF. The chain employs TRBV7-6 and TRBJ2-2, with 14 bases aligning to TRBD2. Germline lookup yields CDR1 SGHVS and CDR2 FNYEAQ. With 5 bases clipped from V and 7 bases from J, the junction kept 9 bases outside the gene matches. There are 17 residues in the CDR3.

V gene TRBV6-1 combines with J gene TRBJ2-3; possible D gene TRBD2, 5 bases. Germline lookup yields CDR1 MNHNS and CDR2 SASEGT. Trimming cost V 8 bases and J 5 bases, with 20 bases left between them. The CDR3 contains 15 residues. CDR3 sequence: CASALRTFSEDTQYF. CDR3 sequence (DNA): TGTGCCAGCGCACTGAGGACTTTCTCTGAAGATACGCAGTATTTT.

J is TRBJ1-5 and V is TRBV7-2; 7 nucleotides line up with TRBD1. This CDR3 is built from 15 residues. The germline V gene encodes CDR1 SGHTA and CDR2 FQGNSA. V lost 1 base, J lost 2 bases, and 2 bases stayed unmatched. The CDR3 sequence: CASSLEGGGNQPQHF. Written as DNA, the CDR3 is TGTGCCAGCAGCTTAGAAGGGGGCGGCAATCAGCCCCAGCATTTT.